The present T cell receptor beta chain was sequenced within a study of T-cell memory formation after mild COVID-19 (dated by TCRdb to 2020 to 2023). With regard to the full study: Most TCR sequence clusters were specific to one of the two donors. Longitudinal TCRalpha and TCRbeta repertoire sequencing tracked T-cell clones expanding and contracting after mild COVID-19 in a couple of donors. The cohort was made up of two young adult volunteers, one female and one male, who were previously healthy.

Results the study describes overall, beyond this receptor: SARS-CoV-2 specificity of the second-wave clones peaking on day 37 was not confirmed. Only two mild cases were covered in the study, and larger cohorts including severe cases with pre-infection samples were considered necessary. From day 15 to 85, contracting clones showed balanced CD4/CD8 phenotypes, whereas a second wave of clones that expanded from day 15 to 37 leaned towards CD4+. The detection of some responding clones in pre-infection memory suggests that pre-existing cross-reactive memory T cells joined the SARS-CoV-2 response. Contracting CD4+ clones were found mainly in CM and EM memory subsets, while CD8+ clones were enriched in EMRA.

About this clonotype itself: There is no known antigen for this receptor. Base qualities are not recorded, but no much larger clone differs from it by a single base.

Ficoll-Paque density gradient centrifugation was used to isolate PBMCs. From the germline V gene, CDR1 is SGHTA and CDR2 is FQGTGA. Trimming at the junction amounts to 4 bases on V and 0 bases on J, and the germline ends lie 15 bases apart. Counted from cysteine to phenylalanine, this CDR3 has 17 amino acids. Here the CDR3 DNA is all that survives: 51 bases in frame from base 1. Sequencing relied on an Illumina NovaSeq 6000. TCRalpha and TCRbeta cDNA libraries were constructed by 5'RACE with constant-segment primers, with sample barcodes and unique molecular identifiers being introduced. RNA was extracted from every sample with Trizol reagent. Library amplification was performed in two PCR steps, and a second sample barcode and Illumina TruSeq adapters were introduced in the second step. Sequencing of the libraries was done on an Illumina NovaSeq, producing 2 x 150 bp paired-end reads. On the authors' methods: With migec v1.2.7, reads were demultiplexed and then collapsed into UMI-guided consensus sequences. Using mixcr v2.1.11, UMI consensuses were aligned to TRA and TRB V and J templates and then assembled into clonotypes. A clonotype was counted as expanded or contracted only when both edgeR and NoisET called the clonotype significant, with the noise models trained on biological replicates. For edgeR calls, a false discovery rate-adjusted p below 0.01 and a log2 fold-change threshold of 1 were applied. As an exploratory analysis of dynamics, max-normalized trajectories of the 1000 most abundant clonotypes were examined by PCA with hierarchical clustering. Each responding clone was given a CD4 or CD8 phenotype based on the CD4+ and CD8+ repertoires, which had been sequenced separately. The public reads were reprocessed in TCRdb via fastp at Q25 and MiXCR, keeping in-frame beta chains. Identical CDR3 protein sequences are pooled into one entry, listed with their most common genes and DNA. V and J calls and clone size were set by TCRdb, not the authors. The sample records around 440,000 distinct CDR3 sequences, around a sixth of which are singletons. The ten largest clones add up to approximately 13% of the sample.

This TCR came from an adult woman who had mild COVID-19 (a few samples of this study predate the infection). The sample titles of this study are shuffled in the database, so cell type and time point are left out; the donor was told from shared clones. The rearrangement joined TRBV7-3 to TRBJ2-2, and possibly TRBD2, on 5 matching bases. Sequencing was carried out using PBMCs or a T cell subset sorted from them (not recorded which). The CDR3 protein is CASSSPSPAANTGELFF. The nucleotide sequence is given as TGTGCCAGCAGCTCCCCCAGTCCAGCGGCGAACACCGGGGAGCTGTTTTTT.